This TCR beta chain appears in the sequencing data of a study of OX40 agonist ivuxolimab in advanced cancers. The data were produced by immunoSEQ multiplex PCR, yet TCRdb's version contains in-frame clones alone and is incomplete. The sample has about 42,000 clones, about 88% seen once; the top ten hold 12%. Germline V gene lookup returns CDR1 PRHDT and CDR2 FYEKMQ (reference sequence). Trimming took off 6 bases at V and 3 bases at J, with 15 bases between the two ends. The CDR3 runs to 15 residues. This clone came up once. The V gene is TRBV13, the J gene TRBJ2-1; possible D gene TRBD1, 6 bases. The TCR originated in an adult with an advanced solid tumor such as melanoma, head and neck, liver or kidney cancer. Material: CD4+ or CD8+ T cells sorted from blood, obtained in a trial of the OX40 agonist ivuxolimab. CDR3 residues: CASSPGDTIYNEQFF. Written as DNA, the CDR3 is TGTGCCAGCAGTCCCGGGGACACGATCTACAATGAGCAGTTCTTC. The full variable domain, with the rest looked up from reference TRBV13 and TRBJ2-1, is AAGVIQSPRHLIKEKRETATLKCYPIPRHDTVYWYQQGPGQDPQFLISFYEKMQSDKGSIPDRFSAQQFSDYHSELNMSSLELGDSALYFCASSPGDTIYNEQFFGPGTRLTVL.